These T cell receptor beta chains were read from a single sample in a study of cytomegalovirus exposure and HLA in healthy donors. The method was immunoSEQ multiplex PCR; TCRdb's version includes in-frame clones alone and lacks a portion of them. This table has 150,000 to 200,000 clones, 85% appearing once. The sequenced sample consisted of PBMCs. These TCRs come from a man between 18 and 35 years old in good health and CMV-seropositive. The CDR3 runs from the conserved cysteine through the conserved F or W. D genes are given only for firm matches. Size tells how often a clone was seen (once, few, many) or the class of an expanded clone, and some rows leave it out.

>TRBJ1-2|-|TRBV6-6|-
TGTGCCAGCAGTTACGGAGGACGGCCAGTCTATGGCTACACCTTC
CASSYGGRPVYGYTF
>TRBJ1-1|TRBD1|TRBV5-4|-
TGTGCCAGCAGCTTGCGGGACAGGGGCGAGAGTGAAGCTTTCTTT
CASSLRDRGESEAFF
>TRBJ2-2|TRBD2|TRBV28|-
TGTGCCAGCAGTTCACTAGCGGGAGCAGTGGCCGGGGAGCTGTTTTTT
CASSSLAGAVAGELFF
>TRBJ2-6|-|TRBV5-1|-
TGCGCCAGCAGTTTAACCCGTCATGGCTCCTCTGGGGCCAACGTCCTGACTTTC
CASSLTRHGSSGANVLTF
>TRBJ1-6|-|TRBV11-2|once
TGTGCCAGCAGCCGAGACTTAGGTGTCAGGGCCAATTCACCCCTCCACTTT
CASSRDLGVRANSPLHF
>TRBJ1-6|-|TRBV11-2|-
TGTGCCAGCAGCTTAGTGTCGGGTCTCCTTAATTCACCCCTCCACTTT
CASSLVSGLLNSPLHF
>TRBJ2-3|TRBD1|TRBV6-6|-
TGTGCCACCATAGGGACAGGGGGCCCAGATACGCAGTATTTT
CATIGTGGPDTQYF
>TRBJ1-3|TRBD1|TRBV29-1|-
TGCAGCGTTGACGGTCAGGGGGCTGGAAACACCATATATTTT
CSVDGQGAGNTIYF
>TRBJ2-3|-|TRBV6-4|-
TGTGCCAGCAGTGTAAGGGACGGGGGTACGCAGTATTTT
CASSVRDGGTQYF
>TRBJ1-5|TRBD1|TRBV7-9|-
TGTGCCAGCAGCGAGGACAGGGACAATCAGCCCCAGCATTTT
CASSEDRDNQPQHF
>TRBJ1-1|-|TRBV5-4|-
TGTGCCAGCAGCTCCTACCTACAGGGAACAGGAGCTTTCTTT
CASSSYLQGTGAFF
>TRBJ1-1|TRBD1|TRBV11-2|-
TGTGCCAGCAGCCCCGGACAGGGAGTGACTGAAGCTTTCTTT
CASSPGQGVTEAFF
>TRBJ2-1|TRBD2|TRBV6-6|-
TGTGCCAGCACCACGGGACTATACAATGAGCAGTTCTTC
CASTTGLYNEQFF
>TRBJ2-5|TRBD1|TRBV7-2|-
TGTGCCAGCAGCTATGGATCCGGGACAGGGGGAGAGACCCAGTACTTC
CASSYGSGTGGETQYF
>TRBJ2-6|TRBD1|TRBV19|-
TGTGCCAGTAGTATGGGACAGGTTCGGGCCAACGTCCTGACTTTC
CASSMGQVRANVLTF
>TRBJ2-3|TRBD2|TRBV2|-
TGTGCCAGCAGCCTAGCGGGGGTTACAGATACGCAGTATTTT
CASSLAGVTDTQYF
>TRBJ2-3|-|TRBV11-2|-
TGTGCCAGCAGCTCGCAGCGGGATACGCAGTATTTT
CASSSQRDTQYF
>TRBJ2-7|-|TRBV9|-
TGTGCCAGCAGCGTAGAAAGTTTGGCAGGATCCTCCTACGAGCAGTACTTC
CASSVESLAGSSYEQYF
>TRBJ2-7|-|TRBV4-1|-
TGCGCCAGCAGCCAAGGGCCAGGCACTTACGAGCAGTACTTC
CASSQGPGTYEQYF
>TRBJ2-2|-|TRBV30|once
TGTGCCTGGGATGCCCACGGGAACACCGGGGAGCTGTTTTTT
CAWDAHGNTGELFF
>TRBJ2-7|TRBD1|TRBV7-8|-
TGTGCCAGCAGCTCGGGACAGGCAACCTACGAGCAGTACTTC
CASSSGQATYEQYF
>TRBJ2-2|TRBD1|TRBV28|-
TGTGCCAGCAGCCCGGACAGGGGCGGGGAGCTGTTTTTT
CASSPDRGGELFF
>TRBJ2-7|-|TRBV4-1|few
TGCGCCAGCAGCCTAACAATCGACAGGCCGTACGAGCAGTACTTC
CASSLTIDRPYEQYF
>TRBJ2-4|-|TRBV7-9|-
TGTGCCAGCAGCTCCGACAGACTTCGGTCCCCTCTTCAGTACTTC
CASSSDRLRSPLQYF
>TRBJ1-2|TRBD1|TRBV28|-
TGTGCCAGCGTGGAGACAGGGGGCTTGGAGTGGTACGGCTACACCTTC
CASVETGGLEWYGYTF
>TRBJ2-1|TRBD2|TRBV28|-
TGTGCCAGCAGTTTATCCGGGACTAGCGGGAGCAATGAGCAGTTCTTC
CASSLSGTSGSNEQFF
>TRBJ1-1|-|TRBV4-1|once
TGCGCCAGCAGCTCCCGGGAAGTGGGGAACACTGAAGCTTTCTTT
CASSSREVGNTEAFF
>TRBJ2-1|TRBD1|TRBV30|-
TGTGCCTGGGGCCGGGACAGCTCCTACAATGAGCAGTTCTTC
CAWGRDSSYNEQFF
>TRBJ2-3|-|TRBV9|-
TGTGCCAGCAGCGAAGGTCACAGCCGCCTCACAGATACGCAGTATTTT
CASSEGHSRLTDTQYF
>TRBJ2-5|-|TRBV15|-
TGTGCCACCAGCAGAGGAGGGATCGGAAAGACCCAGTACTTC
CATSRGGIGKTQYF
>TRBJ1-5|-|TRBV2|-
TGTGCCAGCAGTGGAGTGCTCCAAAATCAGCCCCAGCATTTT
CASSGVLQNQPQHF
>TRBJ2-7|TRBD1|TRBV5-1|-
TGCGCCAGCAGCTTGGGGGACAGGGGGGCAGAGCAGTACTTC
CASSLGDRGAEQYF
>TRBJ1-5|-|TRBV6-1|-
TGTGCCAGCAGTGTAGGACAGAATAGCAATCAGCCCCAGCATTTT
CASSVGQNSNQPQHF
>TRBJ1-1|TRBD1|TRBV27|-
TGTGCCAGCAGTTTCGGACAGGGCTTCAGCGGTGAAGCTTTCTTT
CASSFGQGFSGEAFF
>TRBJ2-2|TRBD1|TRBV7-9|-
TGTGCCAGCAGCCTTGAACAGGGGAAGTGGTCCGGGGAGCTGTTTTTT
CASSLEQGKWSGELFF
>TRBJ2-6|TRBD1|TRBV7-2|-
TGTGCCAGCAAGCTCGGGACAGTACTCCCCAACGTCCTGACTTTC
CASKLGTVLPNVLTF
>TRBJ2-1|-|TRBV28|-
TGTGCCAGCAGTTTCCCCGGGATGAACAATGAGCAGTTCTTC
CASSFPGMNNEQFF